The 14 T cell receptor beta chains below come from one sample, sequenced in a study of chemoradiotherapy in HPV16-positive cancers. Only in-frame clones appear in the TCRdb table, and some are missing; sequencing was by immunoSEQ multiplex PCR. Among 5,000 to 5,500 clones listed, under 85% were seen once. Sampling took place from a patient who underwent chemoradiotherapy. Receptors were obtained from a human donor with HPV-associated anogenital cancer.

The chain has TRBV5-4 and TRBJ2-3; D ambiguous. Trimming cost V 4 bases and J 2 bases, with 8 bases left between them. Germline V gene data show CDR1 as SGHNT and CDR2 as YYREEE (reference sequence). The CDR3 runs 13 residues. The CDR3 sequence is CASSHHHTDTQYF. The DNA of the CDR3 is TGTGCCAGCAGCCACCACCACACAGATACGCAGTATTTT.

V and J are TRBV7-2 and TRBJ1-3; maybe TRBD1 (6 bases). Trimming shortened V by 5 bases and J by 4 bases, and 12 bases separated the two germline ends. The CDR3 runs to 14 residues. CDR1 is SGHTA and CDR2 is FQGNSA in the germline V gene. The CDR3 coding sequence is TGTGCCAGCAGCCAAGACAGGCTAGGAAACACCATATATTTT. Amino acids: CASSQDRLGNTIYF. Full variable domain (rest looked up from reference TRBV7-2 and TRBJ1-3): GAGVSQSPSNKVTEKGKDVELRCDPISGHTALYWYRQSLGQGLEFLIYFQGNSAPDKSGLPSDRFSAERTGGSVSTLTIQRTQQEDSAVYLCASSQDRLGNTIYFGEGSWLTVV.

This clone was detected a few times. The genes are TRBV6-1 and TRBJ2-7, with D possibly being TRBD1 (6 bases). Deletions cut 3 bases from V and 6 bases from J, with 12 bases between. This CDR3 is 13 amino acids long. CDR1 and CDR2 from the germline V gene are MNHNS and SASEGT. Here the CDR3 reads CASSDQGTGEQYF. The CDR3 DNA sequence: TGTGCCAGCAGTGATCAGGGGACCGGCGAGCAGTACTTC.

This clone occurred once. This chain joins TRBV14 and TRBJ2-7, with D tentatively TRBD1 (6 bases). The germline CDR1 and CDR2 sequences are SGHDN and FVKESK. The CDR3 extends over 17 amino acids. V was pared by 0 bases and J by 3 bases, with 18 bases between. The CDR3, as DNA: TGTGCCAGCAGCCAAGATTTTGAACAGGGTCTCGGCTACGAGCAGTACTTC. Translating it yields CASSQDFEQGLGYEQYF. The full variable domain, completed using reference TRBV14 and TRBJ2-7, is EAGVTQFPSHSVIEKGQTVTLRCDPISGHDNLYWYRRVMGKEIKFLLHFVKESKQDESGMPNNRFLAERTGGTYSTLKVQPAELEDSGVYFCASSQDFEQGLGYEQYFGPGTRLTVT.

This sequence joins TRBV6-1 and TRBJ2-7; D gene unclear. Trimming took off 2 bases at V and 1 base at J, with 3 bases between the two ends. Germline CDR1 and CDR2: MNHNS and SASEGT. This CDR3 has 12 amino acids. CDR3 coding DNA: TGTGCCAGCAGTGAACCATCCTACGAGCAGTACTTC. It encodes CASSEPSYEQYF.

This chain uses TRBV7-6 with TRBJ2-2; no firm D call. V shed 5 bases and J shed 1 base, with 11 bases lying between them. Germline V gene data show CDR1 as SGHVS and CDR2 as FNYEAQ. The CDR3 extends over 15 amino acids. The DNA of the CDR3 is TGTGCCAGCAGCCAACCCCCATTGAACACCGGGGAGCTGTTTTTT. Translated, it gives CASSQPPLNTGELFF.

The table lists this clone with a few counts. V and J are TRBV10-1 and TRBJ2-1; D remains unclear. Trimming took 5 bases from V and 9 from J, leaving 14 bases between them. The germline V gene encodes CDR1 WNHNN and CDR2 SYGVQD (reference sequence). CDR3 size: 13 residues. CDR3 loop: CASSMLRTGEQFF. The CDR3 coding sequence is TGCGCCAGCAGTATGCTCAGGACCGGTGAGCAGTTCTTC.

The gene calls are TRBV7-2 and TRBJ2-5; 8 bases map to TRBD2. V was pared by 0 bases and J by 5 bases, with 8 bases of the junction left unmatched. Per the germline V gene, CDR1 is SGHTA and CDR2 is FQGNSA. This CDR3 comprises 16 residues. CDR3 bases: TGTGCCAGCAGCTTAGCGGTTAGCGGGGTTGTGGAGACCCAGTACTTC. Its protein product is CASSLAVSGVVETQYF.

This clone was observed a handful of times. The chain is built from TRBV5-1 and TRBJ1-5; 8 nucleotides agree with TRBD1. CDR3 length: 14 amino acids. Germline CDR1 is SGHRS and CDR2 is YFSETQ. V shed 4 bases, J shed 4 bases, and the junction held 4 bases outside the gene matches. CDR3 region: CASSTGQVNQPQHF. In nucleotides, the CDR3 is TGCGCCAGCAGCACGGGACAGGTTAATCAGCCCCAGCATTTT.

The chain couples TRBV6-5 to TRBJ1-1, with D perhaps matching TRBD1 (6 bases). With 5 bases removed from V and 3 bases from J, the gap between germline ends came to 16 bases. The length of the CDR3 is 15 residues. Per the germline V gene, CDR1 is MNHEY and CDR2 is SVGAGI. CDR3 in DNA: TGTGCCAGCAGTGTGGACAGCCCGGCGGACACTGAAGCTTTCTTT. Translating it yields CASSVDSPADTEAFF.

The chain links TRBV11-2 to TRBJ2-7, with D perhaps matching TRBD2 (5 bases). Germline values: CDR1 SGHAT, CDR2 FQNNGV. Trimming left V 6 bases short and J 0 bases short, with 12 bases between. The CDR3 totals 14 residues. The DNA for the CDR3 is TGTGCCAGCAGAGAAAGGAGGTTCTCCTACGAGCAGTACTTC. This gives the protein CASRERRFSYEQYF.

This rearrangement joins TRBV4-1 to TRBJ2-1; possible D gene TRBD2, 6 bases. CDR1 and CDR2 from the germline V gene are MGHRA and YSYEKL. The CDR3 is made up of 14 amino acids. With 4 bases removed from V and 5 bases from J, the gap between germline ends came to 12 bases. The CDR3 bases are TGCGCCAGCAGCCGTCGCGGGGCAGACAATGAGCAGTTCTTC. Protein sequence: CASSRRGADNEQFF.

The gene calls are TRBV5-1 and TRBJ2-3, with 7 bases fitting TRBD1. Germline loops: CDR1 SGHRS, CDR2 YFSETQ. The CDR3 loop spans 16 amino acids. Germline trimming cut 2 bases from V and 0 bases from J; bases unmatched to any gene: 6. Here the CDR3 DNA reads TGCGCCAGCAGCTTCCGACAGGGCGGGAGCACAGATACGCAGTATTTT. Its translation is CASSFRQGGSTDTQYF.

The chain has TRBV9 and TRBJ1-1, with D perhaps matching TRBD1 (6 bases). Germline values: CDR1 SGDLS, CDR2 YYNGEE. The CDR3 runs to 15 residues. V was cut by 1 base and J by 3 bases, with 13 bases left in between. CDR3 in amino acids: CASSVKGTLDTEAFF. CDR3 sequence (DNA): TGTGCCAGCAGCGTAAAGGGGACATTAGACACTGAAGCTTTCTTT.